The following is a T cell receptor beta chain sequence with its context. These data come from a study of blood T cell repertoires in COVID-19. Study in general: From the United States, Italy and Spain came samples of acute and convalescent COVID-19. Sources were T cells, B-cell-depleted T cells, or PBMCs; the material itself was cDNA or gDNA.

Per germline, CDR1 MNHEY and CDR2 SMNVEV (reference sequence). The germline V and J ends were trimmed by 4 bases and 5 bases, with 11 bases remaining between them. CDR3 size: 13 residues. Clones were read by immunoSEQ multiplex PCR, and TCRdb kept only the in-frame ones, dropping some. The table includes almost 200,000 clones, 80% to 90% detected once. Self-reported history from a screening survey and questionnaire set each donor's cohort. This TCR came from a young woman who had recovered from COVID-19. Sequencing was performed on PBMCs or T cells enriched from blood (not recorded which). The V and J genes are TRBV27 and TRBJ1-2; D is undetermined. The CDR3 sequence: CASSSTPGYGYTF. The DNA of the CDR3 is TGTGCCAGCAGTTCGACTCCTGGATATGGCTACACCTTC.